The source of this TCR beta chain is a study of CD8 T cells in ankylosing spondylitis. Study conclusions and caveats: Some motif variants were previously reported in reactive arthritis synovial fluid and blood.

Researchers built TCR beta libraries using quantitative 5'-RACE with molecular barcodes. TCRdb re-called the 5' RACE reads through MiXCR, storing one row per CDR3 protein. The data contain under 200,000 distinct CDR3 sequences, 9.8% of them singletons. Comments on this clonotype: Antigen specificity is unknown.

This clonotype was obtained from a female donor with ankylosing spondylitis or in good health (not recorded which). Sequences were obtained from blood, either unsorted or a sorted T cell fraction (not recorded which).

CDR3 nucleotides: TGTGCCAGCATCATCGAGACTAGCGGCCATAGAGGATCCTACAATGAGCAGTTCTTC. Protein product: CASIIETSGHRGSYNEQFF. This chain uses TRBV2 with TRBJ2-1, with 9 bases fitting TRBD2. CDR1 and CDR2 (germline): SNHLY, FYNNEI. Trimming at V came to 7 bases and at J to 1 base, leaving 17 bases not matched to a gene. The CDR3 spans 19 residues. Based on the CDR3 plus reference TRBV2 and TRBJ2-1, the full variable domain is EPEVTQTPSHQVTQMGQEVILRCVPISNHLYFYWYRQILGQKVEFLVSFYNNEISEKSEIFDDQFSVERPDGSNFTLKIRSTKLEDSAMYFCASIIETSGHRGSYNEQFFGPGTRLTVL.